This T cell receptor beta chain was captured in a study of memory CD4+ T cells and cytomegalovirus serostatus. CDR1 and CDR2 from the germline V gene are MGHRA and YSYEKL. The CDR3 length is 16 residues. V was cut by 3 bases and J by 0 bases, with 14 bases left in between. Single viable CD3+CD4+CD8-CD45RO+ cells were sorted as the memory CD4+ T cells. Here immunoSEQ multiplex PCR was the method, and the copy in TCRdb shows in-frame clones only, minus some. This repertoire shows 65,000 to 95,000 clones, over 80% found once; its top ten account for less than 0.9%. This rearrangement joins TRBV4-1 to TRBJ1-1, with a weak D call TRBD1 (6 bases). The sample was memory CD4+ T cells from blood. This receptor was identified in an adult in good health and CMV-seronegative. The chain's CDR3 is CASSHRQEMMNTEAFF. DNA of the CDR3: TGCGCCAGCAGCCATAGACAGGAGATGATGAACACTGAAGCTTTCTTT.